The clone carrying this T cell receptor (beta chain) was counted many times. The antigen is not known. Trimming pared 5 bases from V and 6 bases from J, leaving 12 bases between. The V gene's germline CDR1 is SGHVS and CDR2 FQNEAQ. CDR3 size: 13 residues. Then a second PCR, running about 6 to 12 cycles, was carried out with a sample-barcoded 5' primer and a J-beta primer mix. TCRdb used MiXCR to reprocess the 5' RACE reads, holding one entry per CDR3 protein. This sample has 650,000 to 700,000 distinct CDR3 sequences; approximately 29% occur once, and the top ten carry just over 15%. This sample was included in a study of blood T cells in healthy people across ages. Overall study findings and caveats: Getting older went along with TCR beta diversity per million T cells dropping roughly linearly. Using unsorted PBMCs precluded a conclusive naive versus antigen-experienced comparison.

This TCR was recovered from a woman older than 75 in good health. The gene calls are TRBV7-8 and TRBJ2-3, with D perhaps assigned TRBD1 or TRBD2 (5 bases each). The sample consisted of blood. CDR3 protein: CASSRGLRDTQYF. The CDR3 DNA reads TGTGCCAGCAGCCGGGGCCTCCGGGATACGCAGTATTTT.